Below are 6 T cell receptor beta chains sequenced from a single sample in a study of shared clonotypes between healthy human individuals. Libraries were prepared by immunoSEQ multiplex PCR; TCRdb keeps only in-frame clonotypes and omits some of them. The sample contains around 95,000 clones, around 67% of which appear only once. The sequenced material came from memory CD8+ T cells sorted from blood. As for subset: CD45RO+ cells pooled with CCR7-negative TemRA cells. These TCRs come from a man between 25 and 39 years old in good health.

V is TRBV2 and J is TRBJ2-1; D ambiguous. Germline CDR1 SNHLY, CDR2 FYNNEI. The germline V and J ends were trimmed by 6 bases and 12 bases, with 15 bases remaining between them. The CDR3 spans 12 residues. CDR3 amino acids: CASRKDRNRQFF. The CDR3 nucleotides read TGTGCCAGCAGAAAAGACCGAAATCGGCAGTTCTTC.

The chain carries TRBV6-6 and TRBJ2-7, with 10 nucleotides matching TRBD2. CDR1 is MNHNY, CDR2 SVGAGI, per germline (reference sequence). Trimming took 5 bases from V and 4 from J; bases not matched to a gene: 5. This CDR3 contains 14 residues. Here the CDR3 DNA reads TGTGCCAGCAGTGGAGGACTAGCGGTTTACGAGCAGTACTTC. This codes for CASSGGLAVYEQYF.

The chain uses TRBV7-2 and TRBJ2-2; TRBD1 might be the D (5 bases). The CDR3 has 16 amino acids. V lost 0 bases to trimming and J lost 7 bases, with 15 bases between them. In germline, CDR1 is SGHTA, CDR2 FQGNSA. This CDR3 is CASSLALGVVGGELFF. Written as DNA, the CDR3 is TGTGCCAGCAGCTTAGCGCTAGGGGTAGTTGGCGGGGAGCTGTTTTTT.

This chain links TRBV7-8 with TRBJ2-7; 7 nucleotides line up with TRBD1. The length of the CDR3 is 16 residues. Trimming cost V 5 bases and J 12 bases; bases outside gene matches: 22. CDR1 and CDR2 from the germline V gene are SGHVS and FQNEAQ. The CDR3 loop is CASSERHTTDRAFGYF. In DNA form, the CDR3 reads TGTGCCAGCAGCGAAAGACATACGACAGACAGGGCCTTCGGGTACTTC.

The chain recombines TRBV5-1 with TRBJ2-1; 7 positions agree with TRBD1. The CDR3 totals 14 residues. CDR1 and CDR2 (germline): SGHRS, YFSETQ. V dropped 4 bases and J dropped 8; count of bases not matched to a gene: 9. The CDR3 here is CASSLSTGSDEQFF. The CDR3 DNA follows: TGCGCCAGCAGCCTCTCGACAGGGTCCGATGAGCAGTTCTTC.

V is TRBV27 and J is TRBJ2-7; 7 nucleotides match TRBD2. Germline V gives CDR1 MNHEY, CDR2 SMNVEV (reference sequence). The trim removed 1 base at V and 5 bases at J, leaving 11 bases unmatched. The CDR3 loop spans 16 amino acids. CDR3 nucleotides: TGTGCCAGCAGTTTATTGGGCTCCGGACTAGGGGACGAGCAGTACTTC. This translates into CASSLLGSGLGDEQYF.